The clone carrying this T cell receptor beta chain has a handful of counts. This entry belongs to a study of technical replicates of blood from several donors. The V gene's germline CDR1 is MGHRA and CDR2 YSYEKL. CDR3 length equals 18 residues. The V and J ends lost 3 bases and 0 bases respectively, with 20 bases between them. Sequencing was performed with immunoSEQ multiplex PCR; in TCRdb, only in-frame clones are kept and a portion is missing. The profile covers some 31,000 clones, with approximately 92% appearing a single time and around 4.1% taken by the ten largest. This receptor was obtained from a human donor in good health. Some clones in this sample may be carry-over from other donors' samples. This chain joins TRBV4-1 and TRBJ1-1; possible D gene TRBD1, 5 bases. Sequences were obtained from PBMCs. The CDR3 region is CASSHVVQGRGMNTEAFF. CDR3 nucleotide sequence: TGCGCCAGCAGCCATGTTGTTCAGGGTCGAGGAATGAACACTGAAGCTTTCTTT.